Following are 8 T cell receptor beta chains from one sample sequenced in a study of T cell repertoires and HLA-DP antigens. Their recognized antigens are unknown. Assay: immunoSEQ multiplex PCR; the TCRdb copy retains only in-frame clones and omits some. Counted here are roughly 110,000 clones, nearly 95% occurring once; the ten biggest clones make up over 0.25%. Sample: CD4+ T cells from PBMCs. All receptors come from a woman younger than 35 in good health and CMV-seronegative.

The chain carries TRBV13 and TRBJ1-3; D gene ambiguous. V was cut by 3 bases and J by 0 bases, with 6 bases left in between. Per germline, CDR1 PRHDT and CDR2 FYEKMQ (reference sequence). The CDR3 totals 14 residues. CDR3 region: CASSLTSSGNTIYF. The DNA for the CDR3 is TGTGCCAGCAGCTTGACGAGCTCTGGAAACACCATATATTTT.

This clone was seen a few times. This chain joins TRBV18 and TRBJ1-5; 7 positions match TRBD1. The CDR3 is 16 residues long. Losses at the gene ends were 0 bases for V and 2 bases for J; bases not matched to a gene: 4. Germline V gene data show CDR1 as KGHSH and CDR2 as LQKENI. CDR3 sequence: CASSPPLDRGNQPQHF. The CDR3 DNA reads as TGTGCCAGCTCACCACCACTCGACAGGGGCAATCAGCCCCAGCATTTT.

The V and J genes are TRBV11-1 and TRBJ1-1; the D gene is possibly TRBD1 (5 bases). CDR3 length: 15 amino acids. V was trimmed by 5 bases and J by 4 bases, leaving 17 bases between them. Per germline, CDR1 SGHAT and CDR2 FQDESV (reference sequence). CDR3 protein: CASSERGRGGTEAFF. The CDR3 DNA is TGTGCCAGCAGCGAGAGGGGTCGGGGGGGCACTGAAGCTTTCTTT.

The chain uses TRBV6-6 and TRBJ2-7, with D tentatively TRBD2 (5 bases). Germline V lookup: CDR1 MNHNY, CDR2 SVGAGI (reference sequence). This CDR3 comprises 13 residues. V was clipped by 6 bases and J by 6 bases, with 15 bases between them. Here the CDR3 reads CASRSGSRPEQYV. As DNA, the CDR3 is TGTGCCAGCAGGTCGGGATCAAGACCCGAGCAGTACGTC.

The chain links TRBV2 to TRBJ1-4, with no clear D. CDR3 length equals 12 residues. Germline CDR1 SNHLY, CDR2 FYNNEI. V lost 8 bases and J 5 bases, leaving 9 bases between the germline ends. DNA of the CDR3: TGTGCCAGCGGTCCCAGGAATGAAAAACTGTTTTTT. Residues: CASGPRNEKLFF.

This clone was observed a single time. The rearrangement joins TRBV28 to TRBJ2-7; 12 bases are shared with TRBD2. The trim removed 3 bases at V and 5 bases at J, leaving 5 bases unmatched. Germline CDR1 and CDR2: MDHEN and SYDVKM. This CDR3 is built from 15 residues. The CDR3, as DNA: TGTGCCAGCAGTTTTTGGCTAGCGGGAGGGGACGAGCAGTACTTC. This gives the protein CASSFWLAGGDEQYF.

The V and J genes are TRBV7-8 and TRBJ2-1, with a tentative D call TRBD2 (5 bases). CDR3 length: 17 amino acids. The V gene's germline CDR1 is SGHVS and CDR2 FQNEAQ. V lost 5 bases and J 4 bases, leaving 21 bases between the germline ends. The CDR3 nucleotides read TGTGCCAGCAGCCAAACTATGGACTTGGTGTATTACAATGAGCAGTTCTTC. This encodes CASSQTMDLVYYNEQFF. The variable domain in full, completed from reference TRBV7-8 and TRBJ2-1, reads GAGVSQSPRYKVAKRGQDVALRCDPISGHVSLFWYQQALGQGPEFLTYFQNEAQLDKSGLPSDRFFAERPEGSVSTLKIQRTQQEDSAVYLCASSQTMDLVYYNEQFFGPGTRLTVL.

V and J are TRBV27 and TRBJ2-1; either TRBD1 or TRBD2 may supply D (5 bases each). This CDR3 has 18 residues. The germline gives CDR1 MNHEY, CDR2 SMNVEV (reference sequence). V was pared by 2 bases and J by 2 bases, with 19 bases between. The CDR3 DNA sequence: TGTGCCAGCAGTTTAGAGGCGCCGGGACGGTCAACCTACAATGAGCAGTTCTTC. This gives the protein CASSLEAPGRSTYNEQFF.